What follows is one TCR beta chain and its context. The antigen remains undetermined. The V end lost 3 bases, the J end lost 5 bases, and 12 bases lay between the germline ends. This CDR3 region has 13 residues. The V gene's germline CDR1 is SGHNT and CDR2 YYREEE (reference sequence). These data come from a study of cytomegalovirus exposure and HLA in healthy donors. Notes on the study in general: In a later analysis, HLA-C alleles had the fewest associated TCRs, DRB1 alleles the most.

The PCR ran on 60 Vbeta and 13 Jbeta primers. The data were produced by immunoSEQ multiplex PCR, yet TCRdb's version contains in-frame clones alone and is incomplete. This table holds about 70,000 clones. The sequence was collected from a woman aged 25 to 39 in good health and CMV-seronegative. The V and J genes are TRBV5-4 and TRBJ2-7; TRBD1 is a possible D gene (5 bases). The sequencing input was PBMCs. The CDR3 DNA reads TGTGCCAGCAGCTCCCCAGGGTCCCACGAGCAGTACTTC. Amino acid sequence: CASSSPGSHEQYF.